The next 12 T cell receptor beta chains were all read from a single sample in a study of T cell repertoires in cytomegalovirus infection. TCRdb re-called the reads with MiXCR, one entry per CDR3 protein. The table includes some 400,000 distinct CDR3 sequences, around 18% detected once. Sequenced material: PBMCs. Every receptor here comes from a human donor in good health (CMV status not recorded). Some clones in this sample may be carry-over from other donors' samples.

In this sample, this clonotype turned up a few times. The rearrangement links TRBV6-5 to TRBJ2-3; 9 nucleotides agree with TRBD1. CDR3 length: 16 amino acids. V lost 4 bases and J lost 2; bases outside the gene matches: 7. Germline CDR1 reads MNHEY; CDR2 reads SVGAGI. This CDR3 is CASSSRRTGVTDTQYF. CDR3 coding DNA: TGTGCCAGCAGTTCCCGTCGGACAGGGGTCACAGATACGCAGTATTTT.

This clonotype has at least ten counts. The chain has TRBV7-8 and TRBJ1-4; 10 bases map to TRBD1. This CDR3 region has 15 residues. The trim removed 5 bases at V and 7 bases at J, leaving 7 bases unmatched. Germline lookup yields CDR1 SGHVS and CDR2 FQNEAQ. CDR3 DNA sequence: TGTGCCAGCAGCCCGCCAGGGACAGGGGCTGAAAAACTGTTTTTT. It encodes CASSPPGTGAEKLFF.

This clonotype has a count of ten or more. The CDR3 DNA reads as TGCGCCAGCAGCCTGAGCGGGAGTACGCAGTATTTT. This codes for CASSLSGSTQYF. The chain couples TRBV4-3 to TRBJ2-3, with 8 bases fitting TRBD2. This CDR3 spans 12 amino acids. Trimming took 4 bases from V and 8 from J; bases not matched to a gene: 2. The V gene's germline CDR1 is LGHNA and CDR2 YSLEER.

This clonotype showed up many times. The chain has TRBV7-9 and TRBJ2-3; TRBD2 agrees at 7 bases. V dropped 5 bases and J dropped 1; count of bases not matched to a gene: 9. Germline-derived CDR1 and CDR2 are SEHNR and FQNEAQ (reference sequence). The CDR3 contains 16 residues. CDR3 sequence: CASSLTGGEGTDTQYF. Written as DNA, the CDR3 is TGTGCCAGCAGCCTTACGGGGGGTGAGGGCACAGATACGCAGTATTTT.

This clonotype was seen a handful of times. The chain recombines TRBV2 with TRBJ1-2; unclear D gene. V was shortened by 8 bases and J by 2 bases, with 15 bases between the two germline ends. This CDR3 comprises 14 residues. Germline V gene data show CDR1 as SNHLY and CDR2 as FYNNEI. This chain's CDR3 is CASSTETVNYGYTF. The CDR3 coding sequence is TGTGCCAGCTCGACGGAGACCGTGAACTATGGCTACACCTTC.

With respect to this clonotype: Possible read error: a much larger clone is one base away. The chain has TRBV12-3 or TRBV12-4 and TRBJ2-7; TRBD2 is a possible D gene (5 bases). The CDR3 loop spans 14 amino acids. CDR3 nucleotides: TGTGCCAACAGTTTTTCCGAGTCCTGGGAGGAGCAGTACTTC. This sequence encodes CANSFSESWEEQYF.

This clonotype was observed a few times. The genes are TRBV4-2 and TRBJ2-7, with 7 nucleotides matching TRBD2. CDR3 length: 16 residues. Germline CDR1 LGHNA, CDR2 YNFKEQ. The trim removed 6 bases at V and 7 bases at J, leaving 18 bases unmatched. CDR3 amino acids: CASSPEGRERTWEQYF. The CDR3 bases are TGTGCCAGCAGTCCAGAGGGGCGGGAGCGAACCTGGGAGCAGTACTTC.

This clonotype occurred a few times. The chain uses TRBV28 and TRBJ1-4; D is perhaps TRBD1 (5 bases). Per germline, CDR1 MDHEN and CDR2 SYDVKM. V was pared by 2 bases and J by 9 bases, with 10 bases between. This CDR3 has 13 amino acids. CDR3 protein: CASSLGQLKKLFF. CDR3 nucleotide sequence: TGTGCCAGCAGTTTAGGACAACTTAAAAAACTGTTTTTT.

This clonotype was counted at least ten times. The genes are TRBV5-6 and TRBJ1-2, with a weak D call TRBD1 (5 bases). Deletions cut 4 bases from V and 0 bases from J, with 10 bases between. Germline lookup yields CDR1 SGHDT and CDR2 YYEEEE. CDR3 length: 14 amino acids. The CDR3 region has the DNA TGTGCCAGCAGCGACGGGACCTCTAACTATGGCTACACCTTC. Protein product: CASSDGTSNYGYTF.

A word on this clonotype: Mismatch with germline at one junction end may stem from a read error. The chain uses TRBV6-1 and TRBJ2-2; 9 bases agree with TRBD2. Germline V gives CDR1 MNHNS, CDR2 SASEGT. The CDR3 has 17 residues. The DNA of the CDR3 is TGTGCTAGCAGTTACGGGGGGCCGACTAGCGGAGTCGGGGAGCTGTTTTTT. Its protein product is CASSYGGPTSGVGELFF.

This rearrangement joins TRBV5-1 to TRBJ1-2; D gene uncertain. CDR3 length equals 15 residues. Germline lookup yields CDR1 SGHRS and CDR2 YFSETQ. Between the trimmed V and J ends, which lost 0 bases and 7 bases, there was a span of 16 bases. Written as DNA, the CDR3 is TGCGCCAGCAGCTTGGCGAGGGTAGAAAATGGTGGCTACACCTTC. Protein: CASSLARVENGGYTF.

This clonotype was seen repeatedly, ten times or more. This chain joins TRBV12-3 or TRBV12-4 and TRBJ1-2; D is ambiguous. CDR3 length equals 13 residues. Trimming took 5 bases from V and 3 from J, leaving 10 bases between them. The CDR3 spells CASSPGGYYGYTF. CDR3 bases: TGTGCCAGCAGTCCCGGCGGATACTATGGCTACACCTTC.